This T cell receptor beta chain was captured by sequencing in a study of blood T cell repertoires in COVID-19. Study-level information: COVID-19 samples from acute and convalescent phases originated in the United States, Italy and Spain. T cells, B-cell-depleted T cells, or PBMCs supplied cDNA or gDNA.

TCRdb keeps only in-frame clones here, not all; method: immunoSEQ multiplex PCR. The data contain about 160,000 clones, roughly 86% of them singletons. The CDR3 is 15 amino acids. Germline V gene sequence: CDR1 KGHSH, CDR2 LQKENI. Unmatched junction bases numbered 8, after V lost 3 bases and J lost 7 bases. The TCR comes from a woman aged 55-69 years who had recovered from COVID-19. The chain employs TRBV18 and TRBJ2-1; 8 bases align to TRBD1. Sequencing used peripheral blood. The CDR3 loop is CASSPRQGANNEQFF. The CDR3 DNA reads TGTGCCAGCTCACCTCGGCAGGGGGCTAATAATGAGCAGTTCTTC.